Below are 26 T cell receptor beta chains sequenced from a single sample in a study of vaccination and CD4 T cells after COVID-19. CD4+ T cells that had been cultured provided DNA sequenced with the Oncomine TCR Beta short-read assay. TCRdb ran MiXCR on the PCR reads and lists one entry per CDR3 protein. The sample comprises 10,000 to 15,000 distinct CDR3 sequences, roughly 41% of which are singletons, and about a fifth rests with the top ten. These receptors' targets are unknown. Regarding treatment: roughly 10-day PBMC culture with coronavirus spike peptide pools or control peptides (ViraFEST assay). Sequenced material: CD4+ T cells from blood, cultured in vitro, taken before SARS-CoV-2 vaccination. All receptors come from a human donor who had recovered from COVID-19.

The chain links TRBV20-1 to TRBJ1-2; 8 nucleotides agree with TRBD1. Germline CDR1 DFQATT, CDR2 SNEGSKA (reference sequence). The trim removed 7 bases at V and 3 bases at J, leaving 7 bases unmatched. The CDR3 spans 13 residues. CDR3 bases: TGCAGTGGATCTGGGACAGGTTACTATGGCTACACCTTC. Translated, it gives CSGSGTGYYGYTF.

The CDR3 here is CASSRGAGNSPLHF. As DNA, the CDR3 is TGTGCCAGCAGCCGAGGGGCCGGGAATTCACCCCTCCACTTT. The chain carries TRBV11-2 and TRBJ1-6; maybe TRBD1 (5 bases). Trimming stripped 5 bases from V and 7 bases from J, with 12 bases between. CDR3 length: 14 residues. Germline loops: CDR1 SGHAT, CDR2 FQNNGV.

The rearrangement joins TRBV7-9 to TRBJ2-3; D remains unclear. Trimming cost V 1 base and J 12 bases, with 14 bases left between them. This CDR3 comprises 13 residues. Germline-derived CDR1 and CDR2 are SEHNR and FQNEAQ (reference sequence). For the CDR3, the DNA is TGTGCCAGCAGCTTAGGGAGATTGTATGCACAGTATTTT. Protein product: CASSLGRLYAQYF.

V usage is TRBV6-1 and J usage is TRBJ2-3; 9 nucleotides align to TRBD1. This CDR3 has 12 amino acids. J gave up 11 bases and V 6 bases, and 6 bases lay outside the gene matches. Germline CDR1 MNHNS, CDR2 SASEGT. CDR3 residues: CASRPTGGVQYF. The CDR3 DNA is TGTGCCAGCAGACCGACAGGGGGAGTGCAGTATTTT.

The chain couples TRBV4-1 to TRBJ1-5; 7 nucleotides align to TRBD1. There are 17 residues in the CDR3. The germline gives CDR1 MGHRA, CDR2 YSYEKL. The V gene end was trimmed by 1 base and the J gene end by 6 bases; junction bases not matched to a gene: 12. The CDR3 DNA is TGCGCCAGCAGCCAAGCCGCGGGACAGCTAGCAAGTCAGCCCCAGCATTTT. Translating gives CASSQAAGQLASQPQHF.

This sequence joins TRBV27 and TRBJ1-1, with D possibly TRBD1 on 5 matching bases. The V gene's germline CDR1 is MNHEY and CDR2 SMNVEV (reference sequence). With 6 bases removed from V and 5 bases from J, the gap between germline ends came to 13 bases. The CDR3 extends over 13 amino acids. The DNA for the CDR3 is TGTGCCAGCAGCATCGGGGGAGTTACTGAAGCTTTCTTT. It specifies CASSIGGVTEAFF.

The chain carries TRBV5-1 and TRBJ2-3; D unclear. V dropped 0 bases and J dropped 5 bases, with 7 bases sitting between them. The CDR3 loop spans 13 amino acids. Germline V gives CDR1 SGHRS, CDR2 YFSETQ. CDR3 amino acids: CASSLAGRDTQYF. DNA of the CDR3: TGCGCCAGCAGCTTGGCCGGCCGAGATACGCAGTATTTT. Complete variable domain (other parts from reference TRBV5-1 and TRBJ2-3): KAGVTQTPRYLIKTRGQQVTLSCSPISGHRSVSWYQQTPGQGLQFLFEYFSETQRNKGNFPGRFSGRQFSNSRSEMNVSTLELGDSALYLCASSLAGRDTQYFGPGTRLTVL.

The rearrangement uses TRBV4-3 and TRBJ1-2; no clear D. Trimming left V 1 base short and J 6 bases short, with 12 bases between. CDR1 is LGHNA, CDR2 YSLEER, per germline. The CDR3 sequence is 14 residues long. The CDR3 is CASSQAYAGNGYTF. CDR3 in DNA: TGCGCCAGCAGCCAAGCTTACGCCGGAAATGGCTACACCTTC.

V and J are TRBV6-5 and TRBJ1-5; possibly TRBD1 for D (5 bases). The V and J ends lost 4 bases and 2 bases respectively, with 6 bases between them. This CDR3 region has 13 residues. Germline V gene lookup returns CDR1 MNHEY and CDR2 SVGAGI. In DNA, the CDR3 is TGTGCCAGCAGTTCGGGGGGCAATCAGCCCCAGCATTTT. Its protein product is CASSSGGNQPQHF.

The chain has TRBV20-1 and TRBJ2-1, with 9 bases aligning to TRBD1. The V gene's germline CDR1 is DFQATT and CDR2 SNEGSKA (reference sequence). V shed 3 bases and J 2 bases; nucleotides not matched to a gene: 5. The CDR3 covers 15 residues. In DNA form, the CDR3 reads TGCAGTGCTAGTCTGGGACAGGGACCCTACAATGAGCAGTTCTTC. Translated, it gives CSASLGQGPYNEQFF.

This clonotype turned up a few times. This chain links TRBV20-1 with TRBJ1-5, with D uncertain. Germline CDR1 and CDR2: DFQATT and SNEGSKA (reference sequence). V shed 0 bases and J shed 3 bases, with 6 bases lying between them. This CDR3 comprises 13 residues. CDR3 loop: CSARETINQPQHF. DNA for the CDR3: TGCAGTGCTAGAGAGACAATCAATCAGCCCCAGCATTTT.

This chain links TRBV14 with TRBJ2-7, with D perhaps being TRBD1 or TRBD2 (5 bases each). The germline V gene has CDR1 SGHDN and CDR2 FVKESK. Deletions cut 4 bases from V and 0 bases from J, with 16 bases between. This CDR3 has 16 residues. CDR3 in amino acids: CASSPMTGASSYEQYF. CDR3 DNA: TGTGCCAGCAGCCCAATGACCGGGGCCAGCTCCTACGAGCAGTACTTC.

The CDR3 here is CASSLSRLGNEQFF. The CDR3 DNA sequence: TGTGCCAGCAGCTTATCTAGATTGGGTAATGAGCAGTTCTTC. V is TRBV11-2 and J is TRBJ2-1, with unresolved D. Germline lookup yields CDR1 SGHAT and CDR2 FQNNGV. V shed 2 bases and J shed 7 bases, with 12 bases lying between them. CDR3 length: 14 residues.

This clonotype was observed a few times. The J gene is TRBJ1-1, the V gene TRBV10-3; TRBD1 matches 7 bases. The CDR3 runs to 13 residues. Germline CDR1 reads ENHRY; CDR2 reads SYGVKD. V shed 4 bases and J 3 bases; nucleotides not matched to a gene: 2. CDR3 amino acids: CAISGQGHTEAFF. The CDR3 DNA sequence: TGTGCCATCAGTGGACAGGGCCACACTGAAGCTTTCTTT.

The chain employs TRBV20-1 and TRBJ2-5, with 12 positions matching TRBD2. The V gene's germline CDR1 is DFQATT and CDR2 SNEGSKA (reference sequence). V lost 0 bases, J lost 4 bases, and 3 bases stayed unmatched. The CDR3 consists of 15 residues. DNA for the CDR3: TGCAGTGCTAGAGATCGGACTAGCGGGGTAGAGACCCAGTACTTC. Residues: CSARDRTSGVETQYF.

The chain uses TRBV28 and TRBJ2-5, with D perhaps being TRBD1 or TRBD2 (5 bases each). Between the trimmed V and J ends, which lost 10 bases and 0 bases, there was a span of 15 bases. Germline-derived CDR1 and CDR2 are MDHEN and SYDVKM. CDR3 length: 14 residues. Here the CDR3 reads CAIRREGNQETQYF. For the CDR3, the DNA is TGTGCCATCCGGCGTGAGGGGAACCAAGAGACCCAGTACTTC.

The rearrangement uses TRBV6-2 or TRBV6-3 and TRBJ1-1, with D possibly TRBD1 on 5 matching bases. The CDR3 runs to 14 residues. V lost 4 bases, J lost 5 bases, and 14 bases lay in between. CDR1 and CDR2 (germline): MNHEY, SVGEGT. CDR3 region: CASSLSQGWTEAFF. The CDR3 region has the DNA TGTGCCAGCAGTTTGTCCCAGGGTTGGACTGAAGCTTTCTTT.

The sample holds a few counts of this clonotype. The rearrangement links TRBV20-1 to TRBJ1-2; D is possibly TRBD1 (5 bases). Germline V gene lookup returns CDR1 DFQATT and CDR2 SNEGSKA (reference sequence). CDR3 length: 14 amino acids. V was pared by 1 base and J by 10 bases, with 19 bases between. In DNA, the CDR3 is TGCAGTGCTAGAGGCTCCGGGACTCTTCTAGCCTACACCTTC. It encodes CSARGSGTLLAYTF.

This clonotype was recorded a few times. The chain employs TRBV20-1 and TRBJ1-1; 8 nucleotides agree with TRBD1. Germline V lookup: CDR1 DFQATT, CDR2 SNEGSKA (reference sequence). The CDR3 covers 14 residues. Trimming took 6 bases from V and 4 from J; bases not matched to a gene: 10. The CDR3: CSAGQGALSTEAFF. The CDR3 DNA follows: TGCAGTGCCGGCCAGGGGGCGCTTTCCACTGAAGCTTTCTTT.

The CDR3 region is CASSLAERSPLHF. The CDR3 DNA is TGTGCCAGCAGCTTAGCAGAGCGTTCACCCCTCCACTTT. V usage is TRBV5-4 and J usage is TRBJ1-6, with D hard to call. Germline CDR1 SGHNT, CDR2 YYREEE (reference sequence). The CDR3 covers 13 residues. The V end lost 2 bases, the J end lost 9 bases, and 9 bases lay between the germline ends.

In its sample, this clonotype was seen a few times. The chain combines TRBV20-1 with TRBJ2-3; a possible D gene is TRBD2 (5 bases). V was clipped by 5 bases and J by 2 bases, with 14 bases between them. CDR1 is DFQATT and CDR2 is SNEGSKA in the germline V gene (reference sequence). The CDR3 is 14 residues long. DNA for the CDR3: TGCAGTGCTCCTCCGGACTTGAACACAGATACGCAGTATTTT. Amino acids: CSAPPDLNTDTQYF.

This clonotype showed up just once. This chain joins TRBV2 and TRBJ1-6; D possibly corresponds to TRBD1 (5 bases). The V and J ends lost 6 bases and 4 bases respectively, with 16 bases between them. The CDR3 totals 16 residues. The V gene's germline CDR1 is SNHLY and CDR2 FYNNEI. In DNA, the CDR3 is TGTGCCAGCAGCAGGGACGGCGGCCTGTATAATTCACCCCTCCACTTT. Protein sequence: CASSRDGGLYNSPLHF. The full variable domain, with the rest looked up from reference TRBV2 and TRBJ1-6, is EPEVTQTPSHQVTQMGQEVILRCVPISNHLYFYWYRQILGQKVEFLVSFYNNEISEKSEIFDDQFSVERPDGSNFTLKIRSTKLEDSAMYFCASSRDGGLYNSPLHFGNGTRLTVT.

The chain recombines TRBV11-3 with TRBJ2-1, with a possible D match to TRBD1 (6 bases). This CDR3 spans 12 amino acids. Germline lookup yields CDR1 SGHNT and CDR2 YENEEA. The ends were cut back, 7 bases at V and 10 bases at J, with 14 bases in the middle. For the CDR3, the DNA is TGTGCCAGCAACGCCAGGGGTGGGGAGCAGTTCTTC. It codes for CASNARGGEQFF.

The chain recombines TRBV6-5 with TRBJ1-1; 10 bases are shared with TRBD1. J lost 7 bases, V lost 4 bases, and 6 bases had no gene match. Germline assignment: CDR1 MNHEY and CDR2 SVGAGI. The CDR3 sequence is 14 residues long. The CDR3 is CASSWTGGRIEAFF. The CDR3, as DNA: TGTGCCAGCAGTTGGACAGGGGGTAGGATTGAAGCTTTCTTT.

In this sample, this clonotype turned up a few times. The rearrangement uses TRBV6-2 or TRBV6-3 and TRBJ1-2, with a weak D call TRBD1 (5 bases). The germline V gene has CDR1 MNHEY and CDR2 SVGEGT. The length of the CDR3 is 13 residues. V gave up 8 bases and J gave up 4 bases, with 14 bases separating them. The chain's CDR3 is CASRTGGSYGYTF. As DNA, the CDR3 is TGTGCCAGCCGAACTGGGGGATCCTATGGCTACACCTTC.

This clonotype occurred a few times. This rearrangement joins TRBV28 to TRBJ1-5, with a tentative D call TRBD1 (5 bases). Trimming shortened V by 4 bases and J by 2 bases, and 15 bases separated the two germline ends. CDR3 length: 16 residues. Germline CDR1 MDHEN, CDR2 SYDVKM. CDR3 region: CASSSSGLRGNQPQHF. Written as DNA, the CDR3 is TGTGCCAGCAGTTCGTCGGGACTCAGGGGCAATCAGCCCCAGCATTTT. Based on the CDR3 plus reference TRBV28 and TRBJ1-5, the full variable domain is DVKVTQSSRYLVKRTGEKVFLECVQDMDHENMFWYRQDPGLGLRLIYFSYDVKMKEKGDIPEGYSVSREKKERFSLILESASTNQTSMYLCASSSSGLRGNQPQHFGDGTRLSIL.